Below, 22 T cell receptor beta chains from the same sample are listed, as sequenced in a study of T cells expressing NK-cell markers. TCRdb reprocessed the 5' RACE reads, keeping one entry per CDR3 protein, no DNA. The table lists a few hundred thousand distinct CDR3 sequences. The sample was blood T cells: a sorted CD56 or NKG2C T cell subset, CD4+ or CD8+ T cells, or bulk PBMC T cells (not recorded which). These receptors all stem from a man between 18 and 69 years old in good health.

The J gene is TRBJ2-1, the V gene TRBV20-1; as DNA is missing, the TRBD2 call by TCRdb cannot be tested. The germline CDR1 and CDR2 sequences are DFQATT and SNEGSKA (reference sequence). CDR3 length equals 16 residues. This chain's CDR3 is CSASGLAGTTTNEQFF.

The chain has TRBV6-5 and TRBJ2-3; TCRdb gives TRBD1 as the D gene, but with no DNA this cannot be confirmed. Germline V gene lookup returns CDR1 MNHEY and CDR2 SVGAGI. This CDR3 has 15 residues. This CDR3 is CASSYGAGGLDTQYF.

The chain combines TRBV18 with TRBJ1-2; as DNA is missing, the TRBD1 call by TCRdb cannot be tested. Germline loops: CDR1 KGHSH, CDR2 LQKENI. This CDR3 region has 14 residues. The CDR3 spells CASSSTKTPEGYTF.

The rearrangement uses TRBV15 and TRBJ2-5; TCRdb names TRBD1, which stays unverified in the absence of DNA. In germline, CDR1 is LNHNV, CDR2 YYDKDF (reference sequence). This CDR3 contains 16 residues. Here the CDR3 reads CATSRDSRVLRKTQYF.

The chain carries TRBV6-1 and TRBJ1-3; as DNA is missing, the TRBD1 call by TCRdb cannot be tested. Per the germline V gene, CDR1 is MNHNS and CDR2 is SASEGT. The CDR3 loop spans 14 amino acids. The CDR3: CASTGGSSGNTIYF.

The genes are TRBV5-6 and TRBJ2-3; TCRdb outputs TRBD2, but without DNA this stays unchecked. Per the germline V gene, CDR1 is SGHDT and CDR2 is YYEEEE. This CDR3 has 17 amino acids. The CDR3 loop is CASSPLTSPTSTDTQYF.

The rearrangement uses TRBV12-3 or TRBV12-4 and TRBJ1-2. CDR3 size: 14 residues. CDR3 residues: CASSMDGGVYGYTF.

The chain is built from TRBV5-1 and TRBJ2-7; the D call from TCRdb, TRBD1, cannot be confirmed without DNA. CDR3 length: 17 residues. Germline values: CDR1 SGHRS, CDR2 YFSETQ. The CDR3 sequence is CASSLRPPGQGLSRQYF.

The chain carries TRBV20-1 and TRBJ2-7; TCRdb outputs TRBD2, but without DNA this stays unchecked. Germline V gives CDR1 DFQATT, CDR2 SNEGSKA (reference sequence). The CDR3 extends over 14 amino acids. The CDR3 is CSARGTSKHYEQYF.

This chain joins TRBV18 and TRBJ2-1; no DNA is available, so the TRBD1 call from TCRdb remains unchecked. CDR1 and CDR2 from the germline V gene are KGHSH and LQKENI. The CDR3 has 15 residues. The CDR3 is CASSPGTGEHHEQFF.

The rearrangement joins TRBV20-1 to TRBJ2-1; there is no DNA to check the TCRdb D call of TRBD2. This CDR3 comprises 18 residues. Per germline, CDR1 DFQATT and CDR2 SNEGSKA (reference sequence). The CDR3 loop reads CSARVRAGGYDSYNEQFF.

The chain links TRBV9 to TRBJ2-1; TCRdb outputs TRBD2, but without DNA this stays unchecked. The CDR3 length is 15 residues. Germline V gives CDR1 SGDLS, CDR2 YYNGEE. The CDR3 protein is CASSVEAGGLGEQFF. The variable domain in full, with the rest retrieved from reference TRBV9 and TRBJ2-1, is DSGVTQTPKHLITATGQRVTLRCSPRSGDLSVYWYQQSLDQGLQFLIQYYNGEERAKGNILERFSAQQFPDLHSELNLSSLELGDSALYFCASSVEAGGLGEQFFGPGTRLTVL.

The chain recombines TRBV18 with TRBJ1-3. CDR1 is KGHSH and CDR2 is LQKENI in the germline V gene. CDR3 length: 12 amino acids. CDR3 loop: CASSSVADTIYF.

The V and J genes are TRBV7-6 and TRBJ2-3; checking the TCRdb D call of TRBD2 is not possible without DNA. The CDR3 extends over 19 amino acids. The germline CDR1 and CDR2 sequences are SGHVS and FNYEAQ. The CDR3 sequence is CASSVGLAGAGVSTDTQYF.

This chain uses TRBV3-1 with TRBJ2-1; TCRdb indicates TRBD1, and absent DNA this call remains unverified. CDR1 and CDR2 (germline): LGHDT, YNNKEL (reference sequence). This CDR3 contains 15 residues. This CDR3 is CASSRNRGGGGEQFF.

The chain carries TRBV29-1 and TRBJ1-1. CDR1 and CDR2 (germline): SQVTM, ANQGSEA. This CDR3 is built from 14 residues. The CDR3 loop reads CSVESFGGGAEAFF.

This sequence joins TRBV21-1 and TRBJ1-6; TCRdb's assignment of TRBD1 cannot be checked, as there is no DNA. TRBV21-1 corresponds to a pseudogene. This CDR3 is 14 amino acids long. The chain's CDR3 is CAIQPGQGNSPLHF.

The chain couples TRBV12-3 or TRBV12-4 to TRBJ1-6; the D call from TCRdb, TRBD1, cannot be confirmed without DNA. The CDR3 is 15 amino acids. The CDR3 sequence: CASSSRTGTISPLHF.

This sequence joins TRBV6-1 and TRBJ2-7; TCRdb's D gene call, TRBD1, goes unchecked for lack of DNA. This CDR3 spans 16 amino acids. Germline V gene sequence: CDR1 MNHNS, CDR2 SASEGT. The CDR3 loop reads CASRPHGGIVLYEQYF.

The genes are TRBV14 and TRBJ2-5; TCRdb gives TRBD2 as the D gene, but with no DNA this cannot be confirmed. Germline assignment: CDR1 SGHDN and CDR2 FVKESK. This CDR3 is built from 14 residues. The CDR3 is CASSHLTDYETQYF.

This chain links TRBV6-1 with TRBJ1-2; there is no DNA to check the TCRdb D call of TRBD1. Germline V CDR1 and CDR2: MNHNS, SASEGT. The CDR3 has 19 residues. The chain's CDR3 is CASSARGTGGPQAAYGYTF.

This chain connects TRBV9 to TRBJ2-3; the TCRdb D gene call, TRBD2, has no DNA to confirm it. The germline V gene encodes CDR1 SGDLS and CDR2 YYNGEE. The CDR3 runs 15 residues. The CDR3 sequence is CASSANAGGPDTQYF.